Here is one T cell receptor beta chain with its context. Antigen: not known. For the second PCR, which ran for 7 to 11 cycles, a sample-barcoded 5' primer and a J-beta primer mix were used. From each sample, at least 2.5 million paired-end reads containing CDR3 were obtained. TCRdb re-derived calls from the 5' RACE reads in MiXCR, one entry per CDR3 protein. The repertoire holds 1,100,000 or so distinct CDR3 sequences, under 45% seen once, with approximately 17% in the top ten. The CDR3 is 13 residues long. V was cut by 2 bases and J by 5 bases, with 9 bases left in between. Germline V CDR1 and CDR2: SEHNR, FQNEAQ (reference sequence). The data are from a study of blood T cells in healthy people across ages. Notes on the study in general: Investigators viewed diversity estimates from one million T cells as underestimates, the study reported. Getting older went along with TCR beta diversity per million T cells dropping roughly linearly.

The receptor's source is a woman in her sixties in good health. Material for sequencing was blood. This chain joins TRBV7-9 and TRBJ2-5, with unresolved D. The CDR3, as DNA: TGTGCCAGCAGCTTATTTCTGGGGGAGACCCAGTACTTC. Amino acids: CASSLFLGETQYF.